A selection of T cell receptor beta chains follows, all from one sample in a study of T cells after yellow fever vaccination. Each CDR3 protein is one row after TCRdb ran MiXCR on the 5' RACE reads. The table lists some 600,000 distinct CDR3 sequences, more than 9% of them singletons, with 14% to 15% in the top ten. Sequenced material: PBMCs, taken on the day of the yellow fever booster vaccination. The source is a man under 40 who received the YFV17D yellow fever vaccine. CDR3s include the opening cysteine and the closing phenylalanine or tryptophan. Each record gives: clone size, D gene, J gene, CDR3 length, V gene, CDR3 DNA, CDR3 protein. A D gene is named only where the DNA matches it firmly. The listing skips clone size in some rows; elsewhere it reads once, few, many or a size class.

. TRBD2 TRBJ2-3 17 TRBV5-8 TGTGCCAGCAGACATGACCCGGGACTAGCGGAAACAGATACGCAGTATTTT CASRHDPGLAETDTQYF
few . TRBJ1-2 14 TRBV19 TGTGCCAGTAGTATAGACGGGCAGAACTATGGCTACACCTTC CASSIDGQNYGYTF
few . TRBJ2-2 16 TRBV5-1 TGCGCCAGCAGCTTGGGGAGGGGCGTCAACACCGGGGAGCTGTTTTTT CASSLGRGVNTGELFF
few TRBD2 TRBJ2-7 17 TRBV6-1 TGTGCCAGCAGTGGAAGAGGACTAGCGGGTTCCTACTACGAGCAGTACTTC CASSGRGLAGSYYEQYF
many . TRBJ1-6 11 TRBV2 TGTGCCAGCAGAGAGAACTCACCCCTCCACTTT CASRENSPLHF
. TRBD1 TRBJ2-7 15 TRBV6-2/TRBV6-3 TGTGCCAGCAGTTCGTCAGGGACAGGGTATGAAGAGCAGTACTTC CASSSSGTGYEEQYF
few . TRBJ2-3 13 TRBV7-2 TGTGCCAGCAGCTTCGAATTTAGCGATACGCAGTATTTT CASSFEFSDTQYF
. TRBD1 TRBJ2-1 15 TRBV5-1 TGCGCCACCACAGGGGGCGCACAGTCCAACAATGAGCAGTTCTTC CATTGGAQSNNEQFF
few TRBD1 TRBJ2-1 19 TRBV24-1 TGTGCCACCAGTGAGGATCACGGGACAGGGCTGGAGTTGTTCGATGAGCAGTTCTTC CATSEDHGTGLELFDEQFF
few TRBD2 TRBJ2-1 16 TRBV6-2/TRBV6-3 TGTGCCAGCAGTTACTCGACTGCGGGAGGTCTCAATGAGCAGTTCTTC CASSYSTAGGLNEQFF
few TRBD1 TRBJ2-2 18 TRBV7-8 TGTGCCAGCAGCCGGTTGGGGAGCCGGTGGACAGGAACCGGGGAGCTGTTTTTT CASSRLGSRWTGTGELFF
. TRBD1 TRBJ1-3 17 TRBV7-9 TGTGCCAGCAGCCCCAAGCCAGGACAGGACTCTGGAAACACCATATATTTT CASSPKPGQDSGNTIYF
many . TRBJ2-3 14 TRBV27 TGTGCCAGCAGTTTAATCCAGGGGACAGATACGCAGTATTTT CASSLIQGTDTQYF
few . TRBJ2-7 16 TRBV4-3 TGCGCCAGCAGCCAAGAAAGGGCTAGCGCCCCCTACGAGCAGTACTTC CASSQERASAPYEQYF
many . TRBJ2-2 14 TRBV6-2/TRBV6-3 TGTGCCAGCAGTTACTCCAGAAACACCGGGGAGCTGTTTTTT CASSYSRNTGELFF
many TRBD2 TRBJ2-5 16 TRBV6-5 TGTGCCAGCAGTTTCACTCCTAGCGGGAGGAGACAGACCCAGTACTTC CASSFTPSGRRQTQYF
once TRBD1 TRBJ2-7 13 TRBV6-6 TGTGCCAGCAGTCCGGACAGGACTCACGAGCAGTACTTC CASSPDRTHEQYF
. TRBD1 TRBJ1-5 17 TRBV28 TGTGCCAGCAGTTTACTTTCCGGGACAGGGGCCCATCAGCCCCAGCATTTT CASSLLSGTGAHQPQHF
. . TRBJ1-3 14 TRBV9 TGTGCCAGCAGCGGGACCGCAATAGGTGGCACCATATATTTT CASSGTAIGGTIYF
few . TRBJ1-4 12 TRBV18 TGTGCCAGCTCCTGGGACGAGGGAAAACTGTTTTTT CASSWDEGKLFF
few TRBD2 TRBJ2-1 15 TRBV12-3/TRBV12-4 TGTGCCAGCAGTCCACGGGAGCGGGACTACAATGAGCAGTTCTTC CASSPRERDYNEQFF
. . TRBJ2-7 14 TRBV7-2 TGTGCCAGCAGGGGCGCGAGTAGCGGTTACGAGCAGTACTTC CASRGASSGYEQYF
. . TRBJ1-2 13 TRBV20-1 TGCAGTGCTCCGGGCCCACCTAACTATGGCTACACCTTC CSAPGPPNYGYTF
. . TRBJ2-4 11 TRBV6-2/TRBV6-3 TGTGCCAGCGGAACAGGACCGCGGGTGTACTTC CASGTGPRVYF
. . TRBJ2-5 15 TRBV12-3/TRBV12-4 TGTGCCAGCAGGTTCGACTCTAGGGGGCAAGAGACCCAGTACTTC CASRFDSRGQETQYF
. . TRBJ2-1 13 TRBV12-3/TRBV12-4 TGTGCCAGCAGTCGGGCAGCGTACAATGAGCAGTTCTTC CASSRAAYNEQFF
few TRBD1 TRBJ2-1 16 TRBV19 TGTGCCAGTAGTATGTATCGGGGGACAGGCTACAATGAGCAGTTCTTC CASSMYRGTGYNEQFF
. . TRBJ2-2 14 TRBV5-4 TGTGCCAGCAGCTTGGACACAGCCGCCGGGGAGCTGTTTTTT CASSLDTAAGELFF
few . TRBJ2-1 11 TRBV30 TGTGGGGGACTTGCCTACAATGAGCAGTTCTTC CGGLAYNEQFF
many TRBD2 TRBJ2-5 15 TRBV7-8 TGTGCCAGCAGCGCGCGACTAGCGGGGCAAGAGACCCAGTACTTC CASSARLAGQETQYF
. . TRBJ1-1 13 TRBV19 TGTGCCAGTAGCATAATTGTAAACACTGAAGCTTTCTTT CASSIIVNTEAFF
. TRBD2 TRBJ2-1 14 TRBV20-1 TGCAGTGCTAGATGGCCCGCGGGGGGTAATGAGCAGTTCTTC CSARWPAGGNEQFF
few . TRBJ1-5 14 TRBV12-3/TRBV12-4 TGTGCCAGCACTCAAGTAGGGTTGAATCAGCCCCAGCATTTT CASTQVGLNQPQHF